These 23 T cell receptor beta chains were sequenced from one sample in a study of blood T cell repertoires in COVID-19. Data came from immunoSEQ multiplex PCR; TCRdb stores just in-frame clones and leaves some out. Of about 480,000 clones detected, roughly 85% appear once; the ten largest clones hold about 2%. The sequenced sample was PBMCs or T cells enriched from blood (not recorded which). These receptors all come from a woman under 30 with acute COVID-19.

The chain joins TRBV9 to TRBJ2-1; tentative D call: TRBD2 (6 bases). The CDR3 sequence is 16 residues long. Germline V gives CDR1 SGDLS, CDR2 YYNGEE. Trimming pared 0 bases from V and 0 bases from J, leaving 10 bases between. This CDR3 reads CASSVGGGSSYNEQFF. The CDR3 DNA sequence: TGTGCCAGCAGCGTAGGTGGGGGGAGCTCCTACAATGAGCAGTTCTTC.

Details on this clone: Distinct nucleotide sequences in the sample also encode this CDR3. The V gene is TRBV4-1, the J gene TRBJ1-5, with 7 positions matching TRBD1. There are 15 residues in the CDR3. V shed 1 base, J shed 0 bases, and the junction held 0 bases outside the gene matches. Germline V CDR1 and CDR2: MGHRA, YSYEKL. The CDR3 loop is CASSQGQGSNQPQHF. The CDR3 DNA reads TGCGCCAGCAGCCAAGGACAGGGTAGCAATCAGCCCCAGCATTTT.

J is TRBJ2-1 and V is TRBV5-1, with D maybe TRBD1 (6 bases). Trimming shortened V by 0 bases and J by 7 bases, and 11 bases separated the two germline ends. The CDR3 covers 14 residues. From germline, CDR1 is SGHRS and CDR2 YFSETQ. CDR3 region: CASSLAQGRNEQFF. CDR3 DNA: TGCGCCAGCAGCTTGGCACAGGGTAGAAATGAGCAGTTCTTC.

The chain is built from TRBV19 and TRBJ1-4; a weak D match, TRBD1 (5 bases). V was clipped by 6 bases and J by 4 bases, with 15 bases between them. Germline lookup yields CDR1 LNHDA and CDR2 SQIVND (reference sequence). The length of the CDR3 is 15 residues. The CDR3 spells CASSGRAYLNEKLFF. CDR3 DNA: TGTGCCAGTAGCGGCAGGGCTTATCTTAATGAAAAACTGTTTTTT.

The CDR3, as DNA: TGTGCCAGCAGCTTATTGGGAAGGACTAGCACTAGCACAGATACGCAGTATTTT. Its translation: CASSLLGRTSTSTDTQYF. The chain combines TRBV11-2 with TRBJ2-3, with 8 nucleotides matching TRBD2. The CDR3 sequence is 18 residues long. V shed 2 bases, J shed 0 bases, and the junction held 10 bases outside the gene matches. CDR1 is SGHAT and CDR2 is FQNNGV in the germline V gene.

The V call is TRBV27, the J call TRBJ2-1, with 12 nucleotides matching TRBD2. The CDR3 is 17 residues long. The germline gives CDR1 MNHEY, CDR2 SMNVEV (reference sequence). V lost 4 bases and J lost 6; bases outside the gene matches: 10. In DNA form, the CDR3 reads TGTGCCAGCAGTTCTGGACTAGCGGGGATGGGACCCAATGAGCAGTTCTTC. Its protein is CASSSGLAGMGPNEQFF.

CDR3 region: CASSGTGEETQYF. DNA for the CDR3: TGCGCCAGCAGCGGGACAGGGGAGGAGACCCAGTACTTC. The chain links TRBV5-1 to TRBJ2-5, with 10 nucleotides matching TRBD1. Germline loops: CDR1 SGHRS, CDR2 YFSETQ. Trimming removed 4 bases from V and 5 bases from J; junction bases left unmatched: 2. The CDR3 spans 13 residues. Full variable domain (missing parts from reference TRBV5-1 and TRBJ2-5): KAGVTQTPRYLIKTRGQQVTLSCSPISGHRSVSWYQQTPGQGLQFLFEYFSETQRNKGNFPGRFSGRQFSNSRSEMNVSTLELGDSALYLCASSGTGEETQYFGPGTRLLVL.

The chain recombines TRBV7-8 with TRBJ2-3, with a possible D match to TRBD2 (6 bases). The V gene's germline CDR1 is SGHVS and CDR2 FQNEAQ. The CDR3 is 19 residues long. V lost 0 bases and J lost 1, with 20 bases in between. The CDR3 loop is CASSLARSWGREGTDTQYF. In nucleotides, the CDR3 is TGTGCCAGCAGCTTAGCGCGGTCCTGGGGCAGGGAGGGCACAGATACGCAGTATTTT. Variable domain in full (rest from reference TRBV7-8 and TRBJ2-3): GAGVSQSPRYKVAKRGQDVALRCDPISGHVSLFWYQQALGQGPEFLTYFQNEAQLDKSGLPSDRFFAERPEGSVSTLKIQRTQQEDSAVYLCASSLARSWGREGTDTQYFGPGTRLTVL.

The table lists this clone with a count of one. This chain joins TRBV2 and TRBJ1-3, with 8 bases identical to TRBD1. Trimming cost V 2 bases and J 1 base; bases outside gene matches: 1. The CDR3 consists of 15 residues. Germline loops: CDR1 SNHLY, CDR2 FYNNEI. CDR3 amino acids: CASSEQGASGNTIYF. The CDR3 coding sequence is TGTGCCAGCAGTGAACAGGGGGCGTCTGGAAACACCATATATTTT.

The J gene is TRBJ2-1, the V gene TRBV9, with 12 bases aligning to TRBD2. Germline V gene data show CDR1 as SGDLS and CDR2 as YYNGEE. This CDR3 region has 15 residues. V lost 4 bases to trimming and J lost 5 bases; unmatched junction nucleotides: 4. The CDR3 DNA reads TGTGCCAGCAGCATTCGGACTAGCGGGGACAATGAGCAGTTCTTC. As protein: CASSIRTSGDNEQFF.

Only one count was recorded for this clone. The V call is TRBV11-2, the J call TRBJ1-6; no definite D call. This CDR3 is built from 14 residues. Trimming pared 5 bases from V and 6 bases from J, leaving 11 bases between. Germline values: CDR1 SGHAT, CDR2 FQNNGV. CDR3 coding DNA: TGTGCCAGCAGCCCTCGGTCCGTTAATTCACCCCTCCACTTT. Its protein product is CASSPRSVNSPLHF.

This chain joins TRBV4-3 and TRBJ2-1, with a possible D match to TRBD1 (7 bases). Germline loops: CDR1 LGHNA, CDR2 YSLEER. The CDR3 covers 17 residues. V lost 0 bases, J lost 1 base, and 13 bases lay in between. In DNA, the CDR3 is TGCGCCAGCAGCCAAGATGGAGGGGGCCTGTCCTACAATGAGCAGTTCTTC. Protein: CASSQDGGGLSYNEQFF.

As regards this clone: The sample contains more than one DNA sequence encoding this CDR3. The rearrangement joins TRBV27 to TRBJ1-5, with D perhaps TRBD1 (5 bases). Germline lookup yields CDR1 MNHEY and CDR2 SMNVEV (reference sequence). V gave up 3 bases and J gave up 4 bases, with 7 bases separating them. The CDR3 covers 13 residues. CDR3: CASSFGGNQPQHF. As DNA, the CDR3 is TGTGCCAGCAGTTTCGGGGGAAATCAGCCCCAGCATTTT.

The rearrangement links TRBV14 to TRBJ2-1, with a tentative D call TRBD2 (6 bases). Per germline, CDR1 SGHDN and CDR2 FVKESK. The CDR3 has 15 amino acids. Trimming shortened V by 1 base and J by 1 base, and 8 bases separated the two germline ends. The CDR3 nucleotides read TGTGCCAGCAGCCAAGTAAGCGGGTCCTACAATGAGCAGTTCTTC. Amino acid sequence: CASSQVSGSYNEQFF.

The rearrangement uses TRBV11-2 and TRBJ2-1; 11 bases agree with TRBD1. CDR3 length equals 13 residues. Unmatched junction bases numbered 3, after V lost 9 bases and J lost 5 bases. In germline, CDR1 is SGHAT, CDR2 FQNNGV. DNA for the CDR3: TGTGCCAGTGGGGACAGGGGGGACAATGAGCAGTTCTTC. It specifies CASGDRGDNEQFF.

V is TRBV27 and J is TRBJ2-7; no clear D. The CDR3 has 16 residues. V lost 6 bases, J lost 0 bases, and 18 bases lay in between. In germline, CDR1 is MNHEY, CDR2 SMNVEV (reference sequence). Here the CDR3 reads CASSLFQAKNSYEQYF. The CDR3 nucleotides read TGTGCCAGCAGCCTCTTCCAAGCCAAAAACTCCTACGAGCAGTACTTC.

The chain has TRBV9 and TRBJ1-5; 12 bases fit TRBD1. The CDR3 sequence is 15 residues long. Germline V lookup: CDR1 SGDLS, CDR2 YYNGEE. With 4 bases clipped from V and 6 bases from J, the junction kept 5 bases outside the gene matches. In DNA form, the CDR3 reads TGTGCCAGCAGCTCGGGACAGGGGGCAGGTCAGCCCCAGCATTTT. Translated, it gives CASSSGQGAGQPQHF. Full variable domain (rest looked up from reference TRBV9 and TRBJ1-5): DSGVTQTPKHLITATGQRVTLRCSPRSGDLSVYWYQQSLDQGLQFLIQYYNGEERAKGNILERFSAQQFPDLHSELNLSSLELGDSALYFCASSSGQGAGQPQHFGDGTRLSIL.

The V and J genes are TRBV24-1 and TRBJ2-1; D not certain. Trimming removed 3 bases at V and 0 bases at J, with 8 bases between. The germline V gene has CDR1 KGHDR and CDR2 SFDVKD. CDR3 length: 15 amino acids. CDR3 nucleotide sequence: TGTGCCACCAGTGATCAGGAAAGCTCCTACAATGAGCAGTTCTTC. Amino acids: CATSDQESSYNEQFF.

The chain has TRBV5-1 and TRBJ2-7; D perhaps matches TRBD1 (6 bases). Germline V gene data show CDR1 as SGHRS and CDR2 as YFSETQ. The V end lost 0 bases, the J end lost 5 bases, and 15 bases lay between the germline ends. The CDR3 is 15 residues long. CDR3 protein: CASSLDRVTGNEQYF. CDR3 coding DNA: TGCGCCAGCAGCTTGGACAGGGTAACGGGGAACGAGCAGTACTTC.

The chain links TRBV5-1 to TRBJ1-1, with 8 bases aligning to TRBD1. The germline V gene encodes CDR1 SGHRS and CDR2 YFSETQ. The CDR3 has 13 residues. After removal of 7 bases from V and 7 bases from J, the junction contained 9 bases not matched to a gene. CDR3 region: CASSQGAGIEAFF. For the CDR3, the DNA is TGCGCCAGCTCCCAGGGGGCAGGTATTGAAGCTTTCTTT.

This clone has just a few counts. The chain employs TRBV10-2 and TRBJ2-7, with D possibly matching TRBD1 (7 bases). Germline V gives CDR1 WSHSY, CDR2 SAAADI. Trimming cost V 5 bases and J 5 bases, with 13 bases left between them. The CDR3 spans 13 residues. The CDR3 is CASSRQGGNEQYF. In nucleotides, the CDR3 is TGCGCCAGCAGTAGGCAGGGGGGAAACGAGCAGTACTTC.

For the CDR3, the DNA is TGTGCCAGGTTAGCGAGAGCAACCTACGAGCAGTACTTC. Its translation: CARLARATYEQYF. This chain uses TRBV12-3 or TRBV12-4 with TRBJ2-7; perhaps TRBD2 as D (5 bases). The CDR3 is 13 amino acids. V lost 9 bases to trimming and J lost 2 bases, with 14 bases between them.

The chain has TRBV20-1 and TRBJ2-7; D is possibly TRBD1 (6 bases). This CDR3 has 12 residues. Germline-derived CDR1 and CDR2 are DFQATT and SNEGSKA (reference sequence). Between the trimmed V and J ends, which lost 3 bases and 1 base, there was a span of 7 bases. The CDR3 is CSASQGSYEQYF. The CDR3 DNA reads TGCAGTGCTAGTCAGGGGTCCTACGAGCAGTACTTC.